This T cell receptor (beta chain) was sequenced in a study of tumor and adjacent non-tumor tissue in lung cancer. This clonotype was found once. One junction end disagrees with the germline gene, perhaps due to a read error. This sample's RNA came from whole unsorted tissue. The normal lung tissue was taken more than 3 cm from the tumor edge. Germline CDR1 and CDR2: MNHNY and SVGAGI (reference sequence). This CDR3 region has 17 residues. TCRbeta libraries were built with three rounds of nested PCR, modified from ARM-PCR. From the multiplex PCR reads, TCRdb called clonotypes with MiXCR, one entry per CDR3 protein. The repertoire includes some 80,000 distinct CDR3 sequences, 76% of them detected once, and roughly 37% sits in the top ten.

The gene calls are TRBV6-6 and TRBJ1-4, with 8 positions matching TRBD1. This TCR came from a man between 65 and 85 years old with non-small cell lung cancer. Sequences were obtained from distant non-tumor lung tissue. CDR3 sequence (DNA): TGTGACAGCAGCCAACGGGGGACAGGAGCAACTAATGAAAAACTGTTTTTT. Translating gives CDSSQRGTGATNEKLFF.